This T cell receptor (beta chain) was observed in a study of blood T cell repertoires in COVID-19 (TCRdb year 2020). Some background on the complete study: Samples covering the acute and convalescent phases of COVID-19 were provided by collaborators in the United States, Italy and Spain. The material from the prospective study consisted of cDNA or gDNA derived from T cells, B-cell-depleted T cells, or PBMCs. Deeply sampled blood TCRbeta repertoires from subjects exposed to, actively infected with, or recovered from COVID-19 were included in the dataset. A freely available public database, intended as a resource for researchers studying the immune response to SARS-CoV-2, is where the repertoires were released. Samples were obtained from the ongoing ImmuneRACE study (first 160 participants) and from 1,200 or so subjects provided by 6 global collaborators. A de-identified subject ID, COVID-19 status, age in years and sex were almost always included in the sample metadata. Where available, HLA class I and class II types were taken from metadata supplied by the sample provider and were not determined by assay-based typing.

The CDR3, cysteine through phenylalanine, is 17 amino acids long. Solely the CDR3 DNA is kept, with 51 bases framed from the first base. The immunoSEQ Assay, a bias-controlled multiplex PCR, was used to amplify TCRbeta CDR3 regions from genomic DNA. For the original study's pipeline: The number of nucleated cells in each sample was estimated from the amplification of reference gene primers within the assay. Sequence reads were collapsed and filtered to measure the absolute abundance of every unique TCRbeta CDR3 rearrangement. Productive Simpson clonality was computed per sample as the square root of Simpson's diversity index over productive rearrangements. The immuneACCESS repertoire file appears here via TCRdb, limited to in-frame rearrangements. These files lack a portion of the clones; in checked studies, under half of the deficit traces to unresolved V genes, and the cause of the others is not known. That table furnishes V, J and clone size, whereas the DNA furnished D and trimming. Recorded for this sample are 150,000 to 200,000 clones; approximately 80% of them occurred a single time. The top ten clonotypes cover roughly a tenth of the sample.

A note on this clone: Its antigen remains unidentified. No much larger clone exists at a distance of one base, and base qualities are not known.

General conclusions and limits of the study: The amount of clinical and demographic metadata varied by source and participant and was provided uncurated.

Each collaborating institution followed its own protocols to collect whole blood in K2EDTA tubes. Collaborator samples were shipped for TCRbeta analysis as frozen whole blood, isolated PBMCs, or DNA extracted from either sample type. Sequenced: peripheral blood. This receptor chain uses TRBV21-1 and TRBJ1-2; the tabulated D call, TRBD1, remains unverified against the DNA. TRBV21-1 is a pseudogene locus. The origin of this receptor is a woman at least 80 years old with active or convalescent COVID-19. The CDR3 in this case is CASTFNPPRVNRYGYTF. DNA sequence: TGTGCCAGCACCTTCAACCCCCCCAGGGTGAACCGCTATGGCTACACCTTC.